This TCR beta chain was captured by sequencing in a study of spatial heterogeneity in lung cancer. Germline lookup yields CDR1 DFQATT and CDR2 SNEGSKA (reference sequence). The CDR3 totals 11 residues. The V and J ends lost 3 bases and 8 bases respectively, with 10 bases between them. Time point: blood at routine non-recurrence follow-up after resection. Whole RNA came from tumor, nontumor lung or frozen PBMC and was sequenced without being sorted. TCRdb re-analysed the 5' RACE reads in MiXCR, keeping a single row per CDR3 protein. This repertoire shows about 110,000 distinct CDR3 sequences, 10% to 12% found once; its top ten account for about 24%.

The sample in question was PBMCs, obtained at follow-up. This receptor was obtained from a female donor with early-stage non-small cell lung cancer. This chain connects TRBV20-1 to TRBJ1-2; D gene uncertain. The CDR3 is CSARLVGGYTF. DNA of the CDR3: TGCAGTGCTAGGCTGGTAGGAGGCTACACCTTC.